What follows are 21 T cell receptor beta chains derived from one specimen sequenced in a study of T-cell reconstitution after alpha-beta-depleted transplantation in children. Unique molecular identifiers were built into the TCRbeta library. One entry per CDR3 protein results from TCRdb running MiXCR on the PCR reads. This table holds roughly 220,000 distinct CDR3 sequences, 9.7% found once. This specimen was PBMCs from the stem cell graft donor, taken from the stem cell graft. The receptors were gathered from a human donor who donated a stem cell graft to a child with SCID.

In its sample, this clonotype was seen many times. The chain is built from TRBV20-1 and TRBJ2-3, with TRBD2 matching over 11 bases. CDR1 is DFQATT and CDR2 is SNEGSKA in the germline V gene (reference sequence). Losses at the gene ends were 5 bases for V and 4 bases for J; bases not matched to a gene: 5. The CDR3 contains 14 residues. In DNA, the CDR3 is TGCAGTGCTCCAACTAGCGGGGGTGCAGATACGCAGTATTTT. This translates into CSAPTSGGADTQYF.

This clonotype was seen many times. This chain connects TRBV7-3 to TRBJ2-2, with no clear D. The germline V gene has CDR1 SGHTA and CDR2 FQGTGA. V dropped 3 bases and J dropped 5 bases, with 10 bases sitting between them. This CDR3 has 14 amino acids. This CDR3 reads CASSFQASTGELFF. CDR3 nucleotides: TGTGCCAGCAGCTTCCAGGCATCTACCGGGGAGCTGTTTTTT.

This clonotype was recorded a few times. The rearrangement links TRBV7-9 to TRBJ2-1; D possibly corresponds to TRBD1 (5 bases). V was trimmed by 5 bases and J by 0 bases, leaving 11 bases between them. Germline V lookup: CDR1 SEHNR, CDR2 FQNEAQ (reference sequence). The CDR3 length is 15 residues. The CDR3 bases are TGTGCCAGCAGCCGAGGACAAAGCTCCTACAATGAGCAGTTCTTC. As protein: CASSRGQSSYNEQFF.

This clonotype came up many times. The J gene is TRBJ2-2, the V gene TRBV5-1, with no clear D. Trimming removed 1 base at V and 2 bases at J, with 12 bases between. Germline lookup yields CDR1 SGHRS and CDR2 YFSETQ. The CDR3 extends over 16 amino acids. In DNA form, the CDR3 reads TGCGCCAGCAGCTTGTACGGGTTTCGTAACACCGGGGAGCTGTTTTTT. This translates into CASSLYGFRNTGELFF.

On this clonotype: A much more abundant neighbour one base away suggests this may be a read error. V usage is TRBV4-2 and J usage is TRBJ1-5; D ambiguous. Trimming pared 0 bases from V and 10 bases from J, leaving 10 bases between. This CDR3 region has 13 residues. Germline CDR1 LGHNA, CDR2 YNFKEQ. The CDR3 here is CASSQEVMHPQHF. CDR3 DNA sequence: TGTGCCAGCAGCCAAGAAGTAATGCACCCCCAGCATTTT.

This clonotype was picked up many times. The chain uses TRBV4-2 and TRBJ2-6; 9 bases map to TRBD1. This CDR3 region has 20 residues. The V and J ends lost 6 bases and 0 bases, in that order; junction bases with no gene match: 15. Germline CDR1 LGHNA, CDR2 YNFKEQ. The CDR3 is CASSRDRDRARVSGANVLTF. CDR3 DNA: TGTGCCAGCAGTCGGGACAGGGACAGGGCGAGAGTCTCTGGGGCCAACGTCCTGACTTTC.

In this sample, this clonotype turned up many times. V gene TRBV7-2 combines with J gene TRBJ2-3; TRBD1 aligns across 7 bases. Per the germline V gene, CDR1 is SGHTA and CDR2 is FQGNSA. There are 14 residues in the CDR3. Germline trimming cut 5 bases from V and 2 bases from J; bases unmatched to any gene: 4. The CDR3: CASSKGQTTDTQYF. The CDR3 bases are TGTGCCAGCAGCAAGGGACAGACCACAGATACGCAGTATTTT.

This clonotype has ten or more counts. The V gene is TRBV13, the J gene TRBJ2-4; perhaps D is TRBD1 or TRBD2 (5 bases each). CDR1 PRHDT and CDR2 FYEKMQ come from the germline V gene (reference sequence). The CDR3 length is 16 residues. Trimming left V 5 bases short and J 9 bases short, with 23 bases between. Written as DNA, the CDR3 is TGTGCCAGCAGCCTATACCGGGGCCCTATCGTGGGCATTCAGTACTTC. It is translated as CASSLYRGPIVGIQYF.

Many counts were recorded for this clonotype. This chain connects TRBV12-3 or TRBV12-4 to TRBJ2-7; no clear D. The V end lost 8 bases, the J end lost 3 bases, and 14 bases lay between the germline ends. The CDR3 has 13 residues. This CDR3 is CASRYSLVYEQYF. CDR3 coding DNA: TGTGCCAGCCGCTACTCTCTCGTCTACGAGCAGTACTTC.

Points on this clonotype: This sequence may be a read error, since a much larger clone differs from it by one base. The chain has TRBV20-1 and TRBJ1-2; D call uncertain. Trimming took off 0 bases at V and 8 bases at J, with 16 bases between the two ends. Germline V CDR1 and CDR2: DFQATT, SNEGSKA (reference sequence). CDR3 length: 14 residues. Here the CDR3 reads CSARDGVRADGYTF. The CDR3 DNA reads TGCAGTGCTAGAGATGGAGTAAGGGCGGACGGCTACACCTTC.

At least ten counts were recorded for this clonotype. V and J are TRBV10-3 and TRBJ2-7; TRBD1 aligns across 9 bases. The CDR3 runs 14 residues. The V and J ends lost 6 bases and 2 bases, in that order; junction bases with no gene match: 5. Germline V gene lookup returns CDR1 ENHRY and CDR2 SYGVKD. The CDR3 protein is CAIRSGQGPYEQYF. DNA for the CDR3: TGTGCCATCAGATCGGGACAGGGCCCCTACGAGCAGTACTTC.

The table lists this clonotype with many counts. V usage is TRBV5-1 and J usage is TRBJ2-2; 10 positions agree with TRBD2. Germline V gives CDR1 SGHRS, CDR2 YFSETQ. CDR3 length: 16 amino acids. The V and J ends lost 4 bases and 0 bases, in that order; junction bases with no gene match: 3. CDR3 region: CASSQAGGPNTGELFF. In nucleotides, the CDR3 is TGCGCCAGCAGCCAAGCGGGGGGGCCGAACACCGGGGAGCTGTTTTTT. Full variable domain (outside the CDR3, taken from reference TRBV5-1 and TRBJ2-2): KAGVTQTPRYLIKTRGQQVTLSCSPISGHRSVSWYQQTPGQGLQFLFEYFSETQRNKGNFPGRFSGRQFSNSRSEMNVSTLELGDSALYLCASSQAGGPNTGELFFGEGSRLTVL.

This clonotype appeared many times. The gene calls are TRBV29-1 and TRBJ2-5, with D possibly TRBD1 on 6 matching bases. CDR1 and CDR2 (germline): SQVTM, ANQGSEA. The CDR3 loop spans 12 amino acids. Between the trimmed V and J ends, which lost 6 bases and 4 bases, there was a span of 12 bases. The DNA for the CDR3 is TGCAGCGTGCACAGGGCGACAGAGACCCAGTACTTC. Residues: CSVHRATETQYF.

Turning to this clonotype: Being one base from a much bigger clone, this may be a read error. The rearrangement joins TRBV7-8 to TRBJ2-3; no definite D call. This CDR3 region has 19 residues. Trimming took 2 bases from V and 0 from J, leaving 21 bases between them. Germline V CDR1 and CDR2: SGHVS, FQNEAQ. The CDR3: CASSLLRLFNNPSTDTQYF. The CDR3 nucleotides read TGTGCCAGCAGCTTACTCAGACTCTTCAATAACCCTAGCACAGATACGCAGTATTTT.

This clonotype was counted many times. This chain links TRBV20-1 with TRBJ2-1; possibly TRBD2 for D (6 bases). The ends were cut back, 1 base at V and 5 bases at J, with 15 bases in the middle. The CDR3 sequence is 15 residues long. Germline CDR1 DFQATT, CDR2 SNEGSKA (reference sequence). The CDR3 DNA reads TGCAGTGCTAGAGCGGCGGCCCTAGCGAACAATGAGCAGTTCTTC. Its translation is CSARAAALANNEQFF.

This clonotype was seen many times. The V and J genes are TRBV10-3 and TRBJ1-1; D possibly corresponds to TRBD1 (5 bases). CDR3 length equals 15 residues. Germline V gene lookup returns CDR1 ENHRY and CDR2 SYGVKD. Trimming shortened V by 6 bases and J by 4 bases, and 18 bases separated the two germline ends. DNA of the CDR3: TGTGCCATCAGCCCTTTCTCCGGGGCGGGCACTGAAGCTTTCTTT. Its translation is CAISPFSGAGTEAFF.

Details on this clonotype: A read error is possible here, since a much larger clone lies one base away. The CDR3 here is CASSGLDTNTEAFF. The DNA of the CDR3 is TGTGCCAGCAGCGGATTAGACACGAACACTGAAGCTTTCTTT. The genes are TRBV5-5 and TRBJ1-1; D gene unclear. Germline V lookup: CDR1 SGHKS, CDR2 YYEKEE (reference sequence). Trimming removed 4 bases from V and 1 base from J, with 11 bases in between. This CDR3 contains 14 residues.

This clonotype was counted ten times or more. Here the CDR3 DNA reads TGTGCCAGCAGCCAAGATGTAGCGGGGCATGAGGAGACCCAGTACTTC. It translates to CASSQDVAGHEETQYF. The V and J genes are TRBV4-2 and TRBJ2-5; 8 bases are shared with TRBD2. Trimming took 0 bases from V and 5 from J; bases not matched to a gene: 8. The CDR3 is 16 amino acids. Germline V gene data show CDR1 as LGHNA and CDR2 as YNFKEQ.

Ten or more counts support this clonotype. The rearrangement joins TRBV10-1 to TRBJ2-2, with TRBD1 matching over 7 bases. V gave up 3 bases and J gave up 1 base; unmatched junction bases: 5. CDR1 WNHNN and CDR2 SYGVQD come from the germline V gene (reference sequence). The CDR3 runs to 16 residues. The CDR3 DNA reads as TGCGCCAGCAGTGACCACAGACAGGGGAACACCGGGGAGCTGTTTTTT. Encoded protein: CASSDHRQGNTGELFF.

There are many counts of this clonotype. CDR3 nucleotide sequence: TGCGCCAGCAGCTTGACAGGGGGAGTCACTGAAGCTTTCTTT. It specifies CASSLTGGVTEAFF. The V gene is TRBV5-1, the J gene TRBJ1-1; 8 nucleotides line up with TRBD1. Trimming removed 1 base from V and 4 bases from J; junction bases left unmatched: 3. Germline CDR1 reads SGHRS; CDR2 reads YFSETQ. The CDR3 totals 14 residues.

This clonotype was recorded at least ten times. The chain has TRBV2 and TRBJ1-1; no definite D call. Trimming removed 6 bases at V and 0 bases at J, with 17 bases between. The germline gives CDR1 SNHLY, CDR2 FYNNEI. This CDR3 has 16 amino acids. The CDR3 is CASRILKRGMNTEAFF. CDR3 bases: TGTGCCAGCAGGATTTTGAAACGGGGAATGAACACTGAAGCTTTCTTT.